This T cell receptor beta chain derives from a study of cytomegalovirus exposure and HLA in healthy donors. Broader study findings: An analysis done earlier found most TCR beta V segments productive about 87% or about 30% of the time. Later on, an analysis showed TCR association rates differing by HLA locus, with DRB1 the most and HLA-C the fewest. Only CMV serostatus was available as immune exposure information. Sequencing depth across donors, presence/absence analyses assumed, was roughly uniform.

The primer mix had 60 Vbeta and 13 Jbeta primers. Some clones are missing from TCRdb's copy, which holds only in-frame ones; the method was immunoSEQ multiplex PCR. The table has over 150,000 clones, about 73% seen once; the top ten hold around 13%. A remark on this clone: What it binds is unknown.

The clonotype comes from a woman aged 45-65 years in good health and CMV-seropositive. Sample: PBMCs.

CDR3 in amino acids: CAWNDWDRGDTEAFF. Written as DNA, the CDR3 is TGTGCCTGGAACGACTGGGACAGGGGTGACACTGAAGCTTTCTTT. The chain links TRBV30 to TRBJ1-1; TRBD1 matches at 10 bases. The germline gives CDR1 GTSNPN, CDR2 SVGIG (reference sequence). This CDR3 is built from 15 residues. V shed 4 bases and J 3 bases; nucleotides not matched to a gene: 8.